A single sample gave rise to the 3 T cell receptor beta chains below, sequenced in a study of CD8+ T cells in alopecia areata. RNA was isolated and reverse transcribed to cDNA, the sequencing template. The table came from immunoSEQ multiplex PCR; TCRdb's copy has only in-frame clones and leaves some out. Seen here are under 200,000 clones, 50% to 70% observed once, and the top ten hold about 0.94%. Sample treatment: oral pan-JAK inhibitor, 5-10 mg twice daily. The sample here was CD4+ T cells sorted from blood, taken at week 4, from a patient treated with tofacitinib. The source is a human donor with alopecia areata.

V usage is TRBV5-1 and J usage is TRBJ2-7; possible D gene TRBD1, 6 bases. This CDR3 is built from 14 residues. Germline CDR1 SGHRS, CDR2 YFSETQ. V lost 3 bases, J lost 3 bases, and 13 bases lay in between. The CDR3 spells CASSYLDRNYEQYF. In DNA form, the CDR3 reads TGCGCCAGCAGCTACCTAGACAGGAACTACGAGCAGTACTTC. Supplemented by reference TRBV5-1 and TRBJ2-7, the full variable domain reads KAGVTQTPRYLIKTRGQQVTLSCSPISGHRSVSWYQQTPGQGLQFLFEYFSETQRNKGNFPGRFSGRQFSNSRSEMNVSTLELGDSALYLCASSYLDRNYEQYFGPGTRLTVT.

The chain carries TRBV25-1 and TRBJ2-6; D may correspond to TRBD1 or TRBD2 (6 bases each). The CDR3 contains 18 residues. Germline CDR1 and CDR2: MGHDK and SYGVNS. V was trimmed by 4 bases and J by 1 base, leaving 17 bases between them. The CDR3 DNA reads as TGTGCCAGCAGTGCCCCCCCGGGGGCCGGGTCTGGGGCCAACGTCCTGACTTTC. Its translation is CASSAPPGAGSGANVLTF.

This rearrangement joins TRBV29-1 to TRBJ1-2; weak D call: TRBD1 (5 bases). Germline V gene lookup returns CDR1 SQVTM and CDR2 ANQGSEA. The V end was cut by 4 bases, the J end by 2 bases, with 11 bases between. The CDR3 contains 13 residues. The CDR3 reads CSVGPGLNYGYTF. CDR3 DNA sequence: TGCAGCGTTGGGCCAGGGCTGAACTATGGCTACACCTTC.